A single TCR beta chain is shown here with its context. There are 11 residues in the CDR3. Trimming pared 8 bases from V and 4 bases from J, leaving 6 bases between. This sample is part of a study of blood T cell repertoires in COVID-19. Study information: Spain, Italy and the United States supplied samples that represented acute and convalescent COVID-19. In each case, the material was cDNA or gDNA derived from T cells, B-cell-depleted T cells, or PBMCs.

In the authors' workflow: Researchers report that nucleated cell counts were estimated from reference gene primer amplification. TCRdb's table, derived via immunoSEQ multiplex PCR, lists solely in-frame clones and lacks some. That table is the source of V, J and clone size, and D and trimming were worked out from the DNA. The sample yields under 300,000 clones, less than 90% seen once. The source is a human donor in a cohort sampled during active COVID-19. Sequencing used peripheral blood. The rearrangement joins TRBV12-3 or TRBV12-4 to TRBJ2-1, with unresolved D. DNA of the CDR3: TGTGCCAGCGGCCTTTACAATGAGCAGTTCTTC. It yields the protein CASGLYNEQFF.